Below, 16 T cell receptor beta chains from the same sample are listed, as sequenced in a study of blood T cell repertoires in COVID-19. The data were produced by immunoSEQ multiplex PCR, yet TCRdb's version contains in-frame clones alone and is incomplete. The sample records roughly 70,000 clones, roughly 84% being singletons. Sequencing was carried out using peripheral blood. The source of these receptors is a woman aged 55-69 years with acute or convalescent COVID-19.

The chain joins TRBV3-1 (or the pseudogene TRBV3-2) to TRBJ2-5; D not resolved. CDR1 and CDR2 (germline): LGHDT, YNNKEL (reference sequence). CDR3 length: 13 residues. Trimming took off 3 bases at V and 3 bases at J, with 8 bases between the two ends. The CDR3 sequence: CASSQNIKETQYF. The CDR3 DNA sequence: TGTGCCAGCAGCCAGAACATAAAAGAGACCCAGTACTTC.

On this clone: At the DNA level, this CDR3 is encoded by other sequences in the same sample as well. This chain uses TRBV5-1 with TRBJ2-3; TRBD1 might be the D (6 bases). Trimming removed 2 bases at V and 3 bases at J, with 7 bases between. This CDR3 comprises 13 residues. Germline CDR1 is SGHRS and CDR2 is YFSETQ. The CDR3 bases are TGCGCCAGCAGCTTTCAGGGGACAGATACGCAGTATTTT. This sequence encodes CASSFQGTDTQYF.

The chain uses TRBV19 and TRBJ2-6, with 7 bases fitting TRBD1. Germline CDR1 is LNHDA and CDR2 is SQIVND (reference sequence). CDR3 length equals 16 residues. Trimming took 5 bases from V and 4 from J; bases not matched to a gene: 8. The CDR3 spells CASSVLRGSGANVLTF. The CDR3 bases are TGTGCCAGTAGTGTACTCAGGGGGTCAGGGGCCAACGTCCTGACTTTC.

The chain is built from TRBV5-6 and TRBJ1-2; D gene unclear. The germline V gene encodes CDR1 SGHDT and CDR2 YYEEEE. Trimming removed 1 base from V and 10 bases from J, with 8 bases in between. The CDR3 runs 11 residues. DNA for the CDR3: TGTGCCAGCAGCTTGATCGGGGTCTACACCTTC. Translation gives CASSLIGVYTF.

The chain combines TRBV27 with TRBJ2-3, with a tentative D call TRBD1 (6 bases). The CDR3 has 14 amino acids. The ends were cut back, 4 bases at V and 2 bases at J, with 10 bases in the middle. Per germline, CDR1 MNHEY and CDR2 SMNVEV (reference sequence). The CDR3 sequence: CASSSGQPTDTQYF. The CDR3, as DNA: TGTGCCAGCAGTTCGGGACAACCCACAGATACGCAGTATTTT.

V and J are TRBV7-9 and TRBJ2-2; TRBD2 matches at 14 bases. Trimming removed 4 bases from V and 11 bases from J; junction bases left unmatched: 6. Germline values: CDR1 SEHNR, CDR2 FQNEAQ (reference sequence). The CDR3 loop spans 15 amino acids. This CDR3 is CASSSGTSGGIELFF. DNA for the CDR3: TGTGCCAGCAGCTCCGGGACTAGCGGGGGAATAGAGCTGTTTTTT.

The rearrangement uses TRBV6-5 and TRBJ2-7; 7 positions match TRBD1. CDR3 length: 15 residues. Germline CDR1 reads MNHEY; CDR2 reads SVGAGI. J was trimmed by 3 bases and V by 4 bases; bases with no gene match: 9. CDR3 nucleotides: TGTGCCAGCAGTTTCGGGACAGAGTCTTTCTACGAGCAGTACTTC. Its protein is CASSFGTESFYEQYF.

This chain links TRBV9 with TRBJ2-1; TRBD2 might be the D (7 bases). V lost 0 bases and J 7 bases, leaving 20 bases between the germline ends. CDR3 length: 17 amino acids. Germline V gene lookup returns CDR1 SGDLS and CDR2 YYNGEE. CDR3 sequence: CASSVAPGGGAGNEQFF. CDR3 DNA sequence: TGTGCCAGCAGCGTAGCCCCTGGGGGGGGCGCGGGGAATGAGCAGTTCTTC.

The rearrangement joins TRBV5-5 to TRBJ1-2, with D possibly matching TRBD1 (5 bases). Trimming cost V 4 bases and J 2 bases, with 18 bases left between them. Germline V gives CDR1 SGHKS, CDR2 YYEKEE (reference sequence). This CDR3 comprises 16 residues. The CDR3 sequence is CASSRDSVSPNYGYTF. In DNA, the CDR3 is TGTGCCAGCAGCCGAGACAGTGTTTCACCCAACTATGGCTACACCTTC.

The genes are TRBV7-2 and TRBJ2-7; D possibly corresponds to TRBD1 (6 bases). Germline values: CDR1 SGHTA, CDR2 FQGNSA. This CDR3 is 14 amino acids long. V dropped 2 bases and J dropped 5 bases, with 13 bases sitting between them. CDR3: CASSLRTGYDEQYF. DNA of the CDR3: TGTGCCAGCAGCTTACGAACAGGGTACGACGAGCAGTACTTC. The full variable domain, completed using reference TRBV7-2 and TRBJ2-7, is GAGVSQSPSNKVTEKGKDVELRCDPISGHTALYWYRQSLGQGLEFLIYFQGNSAPDKSGLPSDRFSAERTGGSVSTLTIQRTQQEDSAVYLCASSLRTGYDEQYFGPGTRLTVT.

The chain is built from TRBV4-1 and TRBJ1-6, with D unresolved. Germline V gene lookup returns CDR1 MGHRA and CDR2 YSYEKL. The CDR3 covers 15 residues. With 0 bases removed from V and 10 bases from J, the gap between germline ends came to 13 bases. CDR3 sequence (DNA): TGCGCCAGCAGCCAAGATGAGGGATCGAGGTCACCCCTCCACTTT. Translating it yields CASSQDEGSRSPLHF.

The DNA of the CDR3 is TGTGCCACCAGTGATCCGGGTAAGAGACTCGGGGAGCAGTTCTTC. Translating it yields CATSDPGKRLGEQFF. The V and J genes are TRBV24-1 and TRBJ2-1; the D is unclear. This CDR3 has 15 residues. V was pared by 3 bases and J by 10 bases, with 18 bases between. CDR1 is KGHDR, CDR2 SFDVKD, per germline.

The chain combines TRBV25-1 with TRBJ2-7; no reliable D call. V shed 4 bases and J shed 0 bases, with 10 bases lying between them. The CDR3 consists of 14 residues. Germline loops: CDR1 MGHDK, CDR2 SYGVNS. CDR3 region: CASSVAGPSYEQYF. The CDR3 coding sequence is TGTGCCAGCAGTGTGGCAGGTCCCTCCTACGAGCAGTACTTC.

CDR3 sequence reads: CAISESTSQGYEQYF. The DNA of the CDR3 is TGTGCCATCAGTGAGTCGACTAGCCAAGGTTACGAGCAGTACTTC. The V call is TRBV10-3, the J call TRBJ2-7; 7 positions match TRBD2. This CDR3 has 15 residues. Trimming removed 0 bases from V and 4 bases from J; junction bases left unmatched: 6. Germline V gene sequence: CDR1 ENHRY, CDR2 SYGVKD.

The chain recombines TRBV7-9 with TRBJ1-6, with 7 bases aligning to TRBD1. J gave up 10 bases and V 5 bases, and 5 bases lay outside the gene matches. Germline-derived CDR1 and CDR2 are SEHNR and FQNEAQ (reference sequence). The CDR3 spans 13 residues. This CDR3 reads CASSPRGPSPLHF. As DNA, the CDR3 is TGTGCCAGCAGCCCTAGGGGGCCCTCACCCCTCCACTTT.

V gene TRBV6-5 combines with J gene TRBJ1-1; the D gene is possibly TRBD1 (5 bases). CDR3 length equals 14 residues. CDR1 and CDR2 (germline): MNHEY, SVGAGI. Trimming removed 6 bases from V and 6 bases from J, with 17 bases in between. The DNA for the CDR3 is TGTGCCAGCAGAATCACAGGTGGTTTGGCTGAAGCTTTCTTT. Protein product: CASRITGGLAEAFF.